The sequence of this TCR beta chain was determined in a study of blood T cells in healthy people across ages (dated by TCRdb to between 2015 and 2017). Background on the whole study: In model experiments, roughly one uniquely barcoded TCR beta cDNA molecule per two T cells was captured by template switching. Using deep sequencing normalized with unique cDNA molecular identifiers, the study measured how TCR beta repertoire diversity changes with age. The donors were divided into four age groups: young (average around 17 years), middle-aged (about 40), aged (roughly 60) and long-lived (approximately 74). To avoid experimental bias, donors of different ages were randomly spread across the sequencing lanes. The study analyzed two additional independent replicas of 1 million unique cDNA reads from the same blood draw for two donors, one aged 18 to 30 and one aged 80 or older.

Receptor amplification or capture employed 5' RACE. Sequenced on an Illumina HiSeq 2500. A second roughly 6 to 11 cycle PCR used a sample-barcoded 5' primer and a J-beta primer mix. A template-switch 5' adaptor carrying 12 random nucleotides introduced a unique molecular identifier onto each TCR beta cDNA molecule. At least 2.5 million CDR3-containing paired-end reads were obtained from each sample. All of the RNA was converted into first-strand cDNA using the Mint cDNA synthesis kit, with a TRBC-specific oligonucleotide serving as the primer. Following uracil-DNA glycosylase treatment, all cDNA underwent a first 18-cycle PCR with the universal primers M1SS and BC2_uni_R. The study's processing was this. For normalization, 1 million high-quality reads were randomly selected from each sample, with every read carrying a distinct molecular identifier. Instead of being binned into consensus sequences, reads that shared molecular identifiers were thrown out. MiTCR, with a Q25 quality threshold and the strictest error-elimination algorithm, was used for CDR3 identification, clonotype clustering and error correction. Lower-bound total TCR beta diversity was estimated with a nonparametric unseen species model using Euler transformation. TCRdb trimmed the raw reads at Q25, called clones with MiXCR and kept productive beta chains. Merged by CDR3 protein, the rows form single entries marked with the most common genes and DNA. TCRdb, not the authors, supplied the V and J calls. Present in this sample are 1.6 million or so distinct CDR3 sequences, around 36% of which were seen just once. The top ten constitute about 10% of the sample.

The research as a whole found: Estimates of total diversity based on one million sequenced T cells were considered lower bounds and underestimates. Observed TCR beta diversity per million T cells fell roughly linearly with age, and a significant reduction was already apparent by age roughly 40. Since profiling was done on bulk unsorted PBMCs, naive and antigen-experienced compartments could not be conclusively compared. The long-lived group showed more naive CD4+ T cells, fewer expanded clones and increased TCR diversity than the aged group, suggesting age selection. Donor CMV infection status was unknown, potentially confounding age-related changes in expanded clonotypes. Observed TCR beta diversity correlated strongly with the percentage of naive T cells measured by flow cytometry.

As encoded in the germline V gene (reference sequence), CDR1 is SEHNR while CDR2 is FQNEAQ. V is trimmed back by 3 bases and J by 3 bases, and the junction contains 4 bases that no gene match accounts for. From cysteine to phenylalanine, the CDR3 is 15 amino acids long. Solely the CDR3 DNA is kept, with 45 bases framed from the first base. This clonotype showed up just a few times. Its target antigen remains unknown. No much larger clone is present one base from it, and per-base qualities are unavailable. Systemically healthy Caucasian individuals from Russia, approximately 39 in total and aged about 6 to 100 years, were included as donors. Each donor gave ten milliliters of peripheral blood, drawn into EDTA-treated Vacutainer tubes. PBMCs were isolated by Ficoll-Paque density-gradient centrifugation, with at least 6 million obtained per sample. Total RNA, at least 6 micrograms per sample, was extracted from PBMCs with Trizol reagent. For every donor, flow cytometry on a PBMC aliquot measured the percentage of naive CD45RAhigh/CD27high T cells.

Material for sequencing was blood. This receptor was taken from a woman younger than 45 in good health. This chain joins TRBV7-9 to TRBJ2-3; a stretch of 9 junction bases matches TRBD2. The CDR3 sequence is CASSFDSGGTDTQYF. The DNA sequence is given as TGTGCCAGCAGCTTCGATAGCGGGGGAACAGATACGCAGTATTTT.